Presented here are 21 T cell receptor beta chains from one specimen sequenced in a study of blood T cells in healthy people across ages. The use of a sample-barcoded 5' primer and a J-beta primer mix characterized a second PCR of about 7 to 12 cycles. Via MiXCR, TCRdb re-called the 5' RACE reads, giving one row per CDR3 protein. The table has around 800,000 distinct CDR3 sequences, around a quarter seen once; the top ten hold 3%. This sample also belongs to another study, concerning T cells of mothers and their children.

The specimen was blood. The receptors shown here come from a boy aged 10-17 years in good health.

This clonotype was seen a handful of times. CDR3 DNA sequence: TGTGCCAGCAGGCCCCTACTAGCCGTGGACAATGAGCAGTTCTTC. The encoded protein is CASRPLLAVDNEQFF. V is TRBV7-9 and J is TRBJ2-1; a possible D gene is TRBD2 (6 bases). The CDR3 is 15 amino acids. With 6 bases removed from V and 5 bases from J, the gap between germline ends came to 17 bases. Germline CDR1 is SEHNR and CDR2 is FQNEAQ (reference sequence).

V gene TRBV20-1 combines with J gene TRBJ1-1; D remains unclear. The V gene's germline CDR1 is DFQATT and CDR2 SNEGSKA (reference sequence). This CDR3 has 13 amino acids. Between the trimmed V and J ends, which lost 7 bases and 0 bases, there was a span of 12 bases. Written as DNA, the CDR3 is TGCAGTGGGAGGCGGGTGGTGAACACTGAAGCTTTCTTT. Its protein product is CSGRRVVNTEAFF.

V is TRBV5-1 and J is TRBJ1-1; D is unclear. CDR1 is SGHRS, CDR2 YFSETQ, per germline. This CDR3 is built from 13 residues. V was shortened by 5 bases and J by 1 base, with 9 bases between the two germline ends. The CDR3 DNA reads as TGCGCCAGCAGGTTCGGCCGGAACACTGAAGCTTTCTTT. Translated, it gives CASRFGRNTEAFF.

This clonotype was observed a few times. The V gene is TRBV5-1, the J gene TRBJ1-1; a possible D gene is TRBD1 (5 bases). V was cut by 0 bases and J by 2 bases, with 11 bases left in between. CDR3 length: 15 amino acids. CDR1 is SGHRS, CDR2 YFSETQ, per germline. Written as DNA, the CDR3 is TGCGCCAGCAGCTTGGCGAGGGGCGTTAACACTGAAGCTTTCTTT. This gives the protein CASSLARGVNTEAFF.

The chain joins TRBV20-1 to TRBJ2-7; TRBD2 matches at 9 bases. The DNA end favors TRBJ2-1, so the J call may be wrong. Per the germline V gene, CDR1 is DFQATT and CDR2 is SNEGSKA (reference sequence). This CDR3 contains 16 residues. The CDR3 bases are TGCAGTGCTAGAGATTTTAGCGGGAGTAGGTACAATGAGCAGTTCTTC. Translated, it gives CSARDFSGSRYNEQFF.

This clonotype was observed a few times. The CDR3 loop is CSAGEGRQETQYF. CDR3 sequence (DNA): TGCAGTGCTGGGGAGGGGAGGCAAGAGACCCAGTACTTC. The chain joins TRBV20-1 to TRBJ2-5; 7 bases match TRBD2. Germline trimming cut 5 bases from V and 2 bases from J; bases unmatched to any gene: 5. The CDR3 totals 13 residues. Germline-derived CDR1 and CDR2 are DFQATT and SNEGSKA (reference sequence).

V is TRBV18 and J is TRBJ2-5; the match to TRBD1 covers 9 bases. The better agreement between TRBJ2-7 and the DNA end casts doubt on the J call. This CDR3 comprises 15 residues. Per the germline V gene, CDR1 is KGHSH and CDR2 is LQKENI. CDR3: CASSPAGQGAYEQYF. The CDR3 coding sequence is TGTGCCAGCTCACCAGCGGGACAGGGAGCATACGAGCAGTACTTC.

This chain uses TRBV6-5 with TRBJ1-1; no definite D call. The germline CDR1 and CDR2 sequences are MNHEY and SVGAGI. Trimming left V 6 bases short and J 0 bases short, with 11 bases between. The CDR3 runs to 14 residues. CDR3 protein: CASSNQVMNTEAFF. The CDR3 DNA sequence: TGTGCCAGCAGCAACCAAGTTATGAACACTGAAGCTTTCTTT.

This chain connects TRBV20-1 to TRBJ2-5, with TRBD2 identical over 7 bases. The DNA end lines up better with TRBJ2-1; the J call may be wrong. The CDR3 extends over 14 amino acids. Germline V gene sequence: CDR1 DFQATT, CDR2 SNEGSKA (reference sequence). The DNA of the CDR3 is TGCAGTGCTAGGGGCGGGAGCTTGTACAATGAGCAGTTCTTC. It codes for CSARGGSLYNEQFF.

This clonotype was found a few times. The chain joins TRBV7-3 to TRBJ2-7; 8 nucleotides match TRBD2. This CDR3 spans 19 amino acids. J lost 2 bases, V lost 2 bases, and 17 bases had no gene match. In germline, CDR1 is SGHTA, CDR2 FQGTGA. In DNA form, the CDR3 reads TGTGCCAGCAGCTTATTCCCCCCTCAGACGCGCGGGGGGACCTACGAGCAGTACTTC. Residues: CASSLFPPQTRGGTYEQYF. The full variable domain, with the rest looked up from reference TRBV7-3 and TRBJ2-7, is GAGVSQTPSNKVTEKGKYVELRCDPISGHTALYWYRQSLGQGPEFLIYFQGTGAADDSGLPNDRFFAVRPEGSVSTLKIQRTERGDSAVYLCASSLFPPQTRGGTYEQYFGPGTRLTVT.

The rearrangement uses TRBV15 and TRBJ2-1; 7 nucleotides line up with TRBD2. The CDR3 covers 17 residues. From germline, CDR1 is LNHNV and CDR2 YYDKDF (reference sequence). The J segment lost 1 base and the V segment lost 4 bases, leaving 10 bases of the junction unmatched. This chain's CDR3 is CATSKEGGSKSYNEQFF. In DNA, the CDR3 is TGTGCCACCAGCAAAGAGGGAGGGAGCAAATCCTACAATGAGCAGTTCTTC.

This clonotype was picked up a small number of times. The V call is TRBV12-3 or TRBV12-4, the J call TRBJ2-7; TRBD1 matches at 8 bases. CDR3 length: 14 residues. With 7 bases clipped from V and 4 bases from J, the junction kept 9 bases outside the gene matches. CDR3 DNA: TGTGCCAGCACCCCTCAGGGGGCTGGATACGAGCAGTACTTC. This translates into CASTPQGAGYEQYF.

The chain joins TRBV18 to TRBJ2-1; D may correspond to TRBD1 or TRBD2 (6 bases each). Germline CDR1 and CDR2: KGHSH and LQKENI. V was pared by 1 base and J by 3 bases, with 16 bases between. CDR3 length: 17 residues. The CDR3 DNA is TGTGCCAGCTCACCACGGAGTTCCGGGGGCAACTACAATGAGCAGTTCTTC. Protein: CASSPRSSGGNYNEQFF.

As DNA, the CDR3 is TGTGCCAGCAGCCCGACCCCCTCGTCCGGACAAGAGACCCAGTACTTC. Its translation: CASSPTPSSGQETQYF. This chain joins TRBV7-3 and TRBJ2-5; D is unclear. The CDR3 runs 16 residues. V lost 5 bases and J 2 bases, leaving 18 bases between the germline ends. Germline CDR1 is SGHTA and CDR2 is FQGTGA.

This clonotype appeared a few times. This chain links TRBV7-9 with TRBJ1-6, with D unclear. V was cut by 1 base and J by 0 bases, with 16 bases left in between. The CDR3 consists of 19 residues. CDR1 and CDR2 from the germline V gene are SEHNR and FQNEAQ (reference sequence). The CDR3 is CASSLVGKGLSSYNSPLHF. CDR3 DNA sequence: TGTGCCAGCAGCTTAGTGGGGAAGGGCCTAAGCTCCTATAATTCACCCCTCCACTTT.

The CDR3 region has the DNA TGCGCCAGCAGCTTCGGGGGGACCTCCTACAATGAGCAGTTCTTC. It yields the protein CASSFGGTSYNEQFF. This chain connects TRBV5-1 to TRBJ2-1; TRBD2 matches 7 bases. The CDR3 length is 15 residues. Unmatched junction bases numbered 2, after V lost 2 bases and J lost 0 bases. CDR1 and CDR2 from the germline V gene are SGHRS and YFSETQ.

The rearrangement links TRBV2 to TRBJ1-2, with a possible D match to TRBD1 (5 bases). The CDR3 loop spans 14 amino acids. CDR1 SNHLY and CDR2 FYNNEI come from the germline V gene. Written as DNA, the CDR3 is TGTGCAGTCGGGACGGCAGGGCGTGAATATGGCTACACCTTC. As protein: CAVGTAGREYGYTF.

This clonotype was seen more than once but under ten times. The rearrangement joins TRBV11-1 to TRBJ2-1, with unresolved D. Germline V CDR1 and CDR2: SGHAT, FQDESV (reference sequence). Trimming took off 5 bases at V and 4 bases at J, with 15 bases between the two ends. The CDR3 sequence is 15 residues long. The CDR3 sequence is CASSLDTSTYNEQFF. The CDR3 DNA sequence: TGTGCCAGCAGCCTCGACACCTCTACTTACAATGAGCAGTTCTTC. The full variable domain, its missing parts supplied by reference TRBV11-1 and TRBJ2-1, is EAEVAQSPRYKITEKSQAVAFWCDPISGHATLYWYRQILGQGPELLVQFQDESVVDDSQLPKDRFSAERLKGVDSTLKIQPAELGDSAMYLCASSLDTSTYNEQFFGPGTRLTVL.

V and J are TRBV6-5 and TRBJ1-5; D is undetermined. Germline lookup yields CDR1 MNHEY and CDR2 SVGAGI. V lost 8 bases, J lost 2 bases, and 10 bases lay in between. This CDR3 is 13 amino acids long. Here the CDR3 reads CASCAGGNQPQHF. CDR3 DNA sequence: TGTGCCAGCTGCGCCGGGGGCAATCAGCCCCAGCATTTT.

This clonotype has ten or more counts. One end of the junction fails to match germline, which may point to a read error. For the CDR3, the DNA is TGTGCCAGCAGCTTAGAGGGCTACGAGCAGTACTTC. Encoded protein: CASSLEGYEQYF. The chain employs TRBV5-1 and TRBJ2-7; D is perhaps TRBD2 (5 bases). This CDR3 has 12 amino acids. Germline V gene sequence: CDR1 SGHRS, CDR2 YFSETQ.

The sample holds a few counts of this clonotype. The V and J genes are TRBV10-3 and TRBJ1-1; D is undetermined. The CDR3 has 13 amino acids. CDR1 and CDR2 from the germline V gene are ENHRY and SYGVKD. The V end was cut by 11 bases, the J end by 2 bases, with 15 bases between. The CDR3 sequence is CAAEGEGNTEAFF. Here the CDR3 DNA reads TGTGCCGCGGAGGGCGAGGGAAACACTGAAGCTTTCTTT.